The rows below give T cell receptor beta chains drawn from one sample of a study of shared T cell receptors in the human thymus. Data came from immunoSEQ multiplex PCR; TCRdb stores just in-frame clones and leaves some out. The sample lists about 660,000 clones; around 87% were seen once. The data also belong to a second study, concerning human thymus T cells.

The sequenced sample was thymocytes. The receptors here all came from a boy under three years old with a congenital heart defect. Both conserved end residues are part of each CDR3. The D gene is left open where the match is weak. Clone size is not always given. Where it is, it says once, few, many or a class for expanded clones.

>TRBJ2-2|.|TRBD2|TRBV4-2
TGTGCCAGCAGCCAAGGGGGGCGGGAGGGGGCCGGGGAGCTGTTTTTT
CASSQGGREGAGELFF
>TRBJ1-1|.|.|TRBV5-1
TGCGCCAGCAGCTTGGGCGCAGGGCCCACTGAAGCTTTCTTT
CASSLGAGPTEAFF
>TRBJ1-3|few|TRBD1|TRBV5-4
TGTGCCAGCAGCTTCAGGGGGTCCCCGAGCTCTGGAAACACCATATATTTT
CASSFRGSPSSGNTIYF
>TRBJ1-5|.|TRBD1|TRBV6-4
TGTGCCAGCAGTGACACCGACAGGGGTCGTCAGCCCCAGCATTTT
CASSDTDRGRQPQHF
>TRBJ1-5|.|.|TRBV5-8
TGTGCCAGCAGCTTACCAGGGTTAAGCAATCAGCCCCAGCATTTT
CASSLPGLSNQPQHF
>TRBJ2-7|.|TRBD1|TRBV30
TGTGCCTGGAGGGCGGGACAGGGTTACTACGAGCAGTACTTC
CAWRAGQGYYEQYF
>TRBJ2-7|.|.|TRBV20-1
TGCAGTACATCATCCTACGAGCAGTACTTC
CSTSSYEQYF
>TRBJ1-2|.|.|TRBV6-6
TGTGCCAGCGCACCAAGGGGCAGGGATGGCTACACCTTC
CASAPRGRDGYTF
>TRBJ2-3|.|.|TRBV14
TGTGCCAGCAGTCAAGGGCCCTCTAGCACAGATACGCAGTATTTT
CASSQGPSSTDTQYF
>TRBJ2-7|.|TRBD2|TRBV6-1
TGTGCCAGCAGTGAAGAGGCTAGCGGGAGGTTTCTCTCCTACGAGCAGTACTTC
CASSEEASGRFLSYEQYF